The clone carrying this T cell receptor beta chain was seen only once. These data are taken from a study of STAT5B mutations in CD4+ large granular lymphocyte leukemia. Repertoires were generated with immunoSEQ multiplex PCR, while TCRdb's copy carries only in-frame clones and drops some. The table lists tens of thousands of clones, 75% to 85% of them singletons, with roughly 0.4% in the top ten. Sequenced sample: CD4+ T cells from blood buffy coats. This clonotype was sampled from a human donor in good health.

The CDR3, as DNA: TGTGCCAGCAGGACCGGGACAGGAGCTTTTGGGCAGTACTTC. This sequence encodes CASRTGTGAFGQYF. V is TRBV6-5 and J is TRBJ2-5, with TRBD1 matching over 8 bases. The CDR3 is made up of 14 amino acids. Losses at the gene ends were 6 bases for V and 11 bases for J; bases not matched to a gene: 14. Looked up from germline, CDR1 is MNHEY and CDR2 is SVGAGI.